A single sample gave rise to the 32 T cell receptor beta chains below, sequenced in a study of cytomegalovirus exposure and HLA in healthy donors (dated by TCRdb to 2016 to 2017). The library was generated by the immunoSEQ multiplex PCR assay. TCRdb mirrors the immuneACCESS table, restricted to in-frame sequences. Some clones are absent from its copies; in checked studies, under half trace to an unresolved V gene, and the reason for the others is unknown. Within this sample are about 120,000 clones, with more than 75% of them counted one time only. In total, the top ten clones hold more than 5% of the sample. Sequencing was performed on PBMCs. Every receptor here comes from a young woman in good health and CMV-seropositive.

V is TRBV15 and J is TRBJ1-1, with D tentatively TRBD1 (5 bases). The length of the CDR3 is 11 residues. CDR1 is LNHNV and CDR2 is YYDKDF in the germline V gene (reference sequence). The V end lost 8 bases, the J end lost 8 bases, and 12 bases lay between the germline ends. This chain's CDR3 is CATFVRGEAFF. The CDR3 DNA sequence: TGTGCCACCTTCGTTAGGGGCGAAGCTTTCTTT.

The chain is built from TRBV11-2 and TRBJ1-2; D is perhaps TRBD1 (6 bases). CDR3 length: 15 amino acids. V lost 1 base and J lost 4, with 13 bases in between. Germline CDR1 SGHAT, CDR2 FQNNGV. The CDR3 loop reads CASSLATGLRYGYTF. CDR3 coding DNA: TGTGCCAGCAGCTTAGCAACAGGGCTTCGCTATGGCTACACCTTC.

The rearrangement joins TRBV6-5 to TRBJ2-1; tentatively, D is TRBD2 (6 bases). The V end lost 6 bases, the J end lost 0 bases, and 12 bases lay between the germline ends. CDR3 length: 15 amino acids. The V gene's germline CDR1 is MNHEY and CDR2 SVGAGI. The CDR3 sequence is CASRPTGDSYNEQFF. Written as DNA, the CDR3 is TGTGCCAGCAGACCAACGGGGGACTCCTACAATGAGCAGTTCTTC.

V and J are TRBV5-1 and TRBJ2-3, with D unclear. Germline lookup yields CDR1 SGHRS and CDR2 YFSETQ. Trimming removed 1 base from V and 2 bases from J, with 8 bases in between. CDR3 size: 14 residues. For the CDR3, the DNA is TGCGCCAGCAGCTTGAATCTCTTCACAGATACGCAGTATTTT. Its translation is CASSLNLFTDTQYF. Full variable domain (remainder filled in from reference TRBV5-1 and TRBJ2-3): KAGVTQTPRYLIKTRGQQVTLSCSPISGHRSVSWYQQTPGQGLQFLFEYFSETQRNKGNFPGRFSGRQFSNSRSEMNVSTLELGDSALYLCASSLNLFTDTQYFGPGTRLTVL.

In DNA, the CDR3 is TGTGCCAGCAGTCGGGAGAACACTGAAGCTTTCTTT. Translation: CASSRENTEAFF. This chain uses TRBV6-5 with TRBJ1-1; D is undetermined. The CDR3 has 12 residues. Germline V gene sequence: CDR1 MNHEY, CDR2 SVGAGI. V lost 5 bases to trimming and J lost 1 base, with 5 bases between them.

This chain joins TRBV13 and TRBJ2-7, with TRBD2 matching over 7 bases. V lost 5 bases, J lost 3 bases, and 10 bases stayed unmatched. The germline CDR1 and CDR2 sequences are PRHDT and FYEKMQ (reference sequence). The CDR3 loop spans 15 amino acids. The CDR3, as DNA: TGTGCCAGCAGCCCGCCGAGCGGGAACCTCTACGAGCAGTACTTC. Encoded protein: CASSPPSGNLYEQYF.

V is TRBV29-1 and J is TRBJ1-1; D not resolved. The CDR3 is made up of 13 amino acids. Trimming stripped 3 bases from V and 3 bases from J, with 11 bases between. Germline V gene lookup returns CDR1 SQVTM and CDR2 ANQGSEA. For the CDR3, the DNA is TGCAGCGTTGATTGGGGAGGGTACACTGAAGCTTTCTTT. Translation gives CSVDWGGYTEAFF.

The V call is TRBV4-3, the J call TRBJ2-2, with TRBD1 matching over 7 bases. With 5 bases clipped from V and 0 bases from J, the junction kept 3 bases outside the gene matches. CDR3 size: 15 residues. Germline V gene data show CDR1 as LGHNA and CDR2 as YSLEER. CDR3: CASSRGQTNTGELFF. CDR3 nucleotide sequence: TGCGCCAGCAGCAGGGGACAGACGAACACCGGGGAGCTGTTTTTT.

The J gene is TRBJ2-7, the V gene TRBV15; D might be TRBD2 (5 bases). The CDR3 totals 15 residues. Germline V gene lookup returns CDR1 LNHNV and CDR2 YYDKDF (reference sequence). Trimming cost V 6 bases and J 2 bases, with 17 bases left between them. Here the CDR3 DNA reads TGTGCCACCAGTGGTTTCGGGGTTGGGACCTACGAGCAGTACTTC. It codes for CATSGFGVGTYEQYF.

The chain combines TRBV2 with TRBJ1-1; no clear D. Germline lookup yields CDR1 SNHLY and CDR2 FYNNEI. The CDR3 totals 13 residues. Deletions cut 5 bases from V and 6 bases from J, with 13 bases between. The CDR3 spells CASSYRGLAEAFF. The CDR3, as DNA: TGTGCCAGCAGTTACAGAGGGTTGGCTGAAGCTTTCTTT.

V and J are TRBV5-1 and TRBJ2-7; possible D gene TRBD1, 5 bases. V was cut by 0 bases and J by 6 bases, with 13 bases left in between. The CDR3 runs 14 residues. CDR1 is SGHRS, CDR2 YFSETQ, per germline. The CDR3 region is CASSLGQGGSEQYF. CDR3 nucleotides: TGCGCCAGCAGCTTGGGGCAGGGTGGTAGCGAGCAGTACTTC.

This clone has more than one count but fewer than ten. The chain uses TRBV11-3 and TRBJ1-1; 9 bases line up with TRBD1. Germline-derived CDR1 and CDR2 are SGHNT and YENEEA. V lost 1 base and J lost 11; bases outside the gene matches: 8. This CDR3 is built from 14 residues. CDR3: CASSLGGQGQDAFF. CDR3 nucleotide sequence: TGTGCCAGCAGCTTAGGGGGACAGGGACAGGACGCTTTCTTT.

The chain uses TRBV19 and TRBJ2-7; D is uncertain. The germline gives CDR1 LNHDA, CDR2 SQIVND (reference sequence). The ends were cut back, 4 bases at V and 6 bases at J, with 22 bases in the middle. The CDR3 runs 16 residues. CDR3 sequence (DNA): TGTGCCAGTAGTACCTCTATTGGGCAGGCGTTTATCGAGCAGTACTTC. It translates to CASSTSIGQAFIEQYF.

The chain couples TRBV13 to TRBJ2-7, with D uncertain. Trimming left V 5 bases short and J 6 bases short, with 14 bases between. CDR3 length: 13 amino acids. Germline CDR1 PRHDT, CDR2 FYEKMQ (reference sequence). In DNA form, the CDR3 reads TGTGCCAGCAGCCCGCCCCATAGAACCGAGCAGTACTTC. It translates to CASSPPHRTEQYF.

Only one count was recorded for this clone. The chain links TRBV19 to TRBJ2-3; a weak D match, TRBD2 (6 bases). Germline CDR1 is LNHDA and CDR2 is SQIVND (reference sequence). The germline V and J ends were trimmed by 7 bases and 6 bases, with 17 bases remaining between them. The length of the CDR3 is 14 residues. The CDR3 nucleotides are TGTGCCAGTATGAACAGCGGAGGGTACGATACGCAGTATTTT. Translation gives CASMNSGGYDTQYF.

The chain joins TRBV6-1 to TRBJ2-7, with D tentatively TRBD1 (6 bases). This CDR3 spans 12 amino acids. Germline V gene sequence: CDR1 MNHNS, CDR2 SASEGT. With 10 bases removed from V and 2 bases from J, the gap between germline ends came to 12 bases. As DNA, the CDR3 is TGTGCCACTTGGGACACGACCTACGAGCAGTACTTC. It translates to CATWDTTYEQYF.

V and J are TRBV6-6 and TRBJ2-7; 9 bases map to TRBD1. J was trimmed by 1 base and V by 4 bases; bases with no gene match: 5. This CDR3 is built from 15 residues. Germline loops: CDR1 MNHNY, CDR2 SVGAGI (reference sequence). The CDR3 protein is CASSSRDRVSYEQYF. The DNA for the CDR3 is TGTGCCAGCAGTTCGCGGGACAGGGTGTCCTACGAGCAGTACTTC.

V is TRBV4-1 and J is TRBJ2-5, with 10 bases matching TRBD1. From germline, CDR1 is MGHRA and CDR2 YSYEKL. CDR3 length: 15 amino acids. V trimming: 2 bases; J trimming: 4 bases; junction bases outside the gene matches: 4. The CDR3 sequence is CASSQPGQGGETQYF. CDR3 DNA sequence: TGCGCCAGCAGCCAACCAGGACAGGGGGGAGAGACCCAGTACTTC.

V usage is TRBV4-1 and J usage is TRBJ1-2, with D possibly matching TRBD1 (5 bases). V lost 0 bases and J lost 8, with 10 bases in between. The germline CDR1 and CDR2 sequences are MGHRA and YSYEKL. CDR3 length equals 13 residues. CDR3 loop: CASSQEARGGYTF. The CDR3 DNA reads as TGCGCCAGCAGCCAAGAGGCTCGGGGGGGCTACACCTTC.

The rearrangement joins TRBV19 to TRBJ1-5; 8 nucleotides match TRBD1. From germline, CDR1 is LNHDA and CDR2 SQIVND (reference sequence). This CDR3 contains 13 residues. V lost 3 bases and J lost 9; bases outside the gene matches: 4. In nucleotides, the CDR3 is TGTGCCAGTAGTATGACAGGGGCACCGCCCCAGCATTTT. Protein sequence: CASSMTGAPPQHF. Full variable domain (rest looked up from reference TRBV19 and TRBJ1-5): DGGITQSPKYLFRKEGQNVTLSCEQNLNHDAMYWYRQDPGQGLRLIYYSQIVNDFQKGDIAEGYSVSREKKESFPLTVTSAQKNPTAFYLCASSMTGAPPQHFGDGTRLSIL.

V usage is TRBV7-9 and J usage is TRBJ2-7; TRBD1 is a possible D gene (6 bases). V dropped 4 bases and J dropped 3 bases, with 7 bases sitting between them. Germline CDR1 SEHNR, CDR2 FQNEAQ (reference sequence). The CDR3 covers 12 residues. This chain's CDR3 is CASSWTDYEQYF. The CDR3 DNA reads as TGTGCCAGCAGCTGGACAGACTACGAGCAGTACTTC.

The CDR3 coding sequence is TGCGCCAGCAGCTGGACAGGGGGACGCACCGGGGAGCTGTTTTTT. This codes for CASSWTGGRTGELFF. The chain couples TRBV5-1 to TRBJ2-2; TRBD1 matches 10 bases. This CDR3 is 15 amino acids long. Germline V CDR1 and CDR2: SGHRS, YFSETQ. The V segment lost 3 bases and the J segment 4 bases; nucleotides outside the gene matches: 3.

The chain is built from TRBV9 and TRBJ2-1; 12 nucleotides match TRBD2. Looked up from germline, CDR1 is SGDLS and CDR2 is YYNGEE. The CDR3 length is 15 residues. With 1 base clipped from V and 9 bases from J, the junction kept 5 bases outside the gene matches. CDR3 sequence reads: CASSVTSGRLVEQFF. The DNA for the CDR3 is TGTGCCAGCAGCGTAACTAGCGGGAGGCTCGTTGAGCAGTTCTTC.

V and J are TRBV18 and TRBJ1-6, with D perhaps matching TRBD1 (5 bases). The germline gives CDR1 KGHSH, CDR2 LQKENI. The length of the CDR3 is 16 residues. V shed 1 base and J shed 7 bases, with 14 bases lying between them. The CDR3 region has the DNA TGTGCCAGCTCACCACGTTTCCAGGGAAGAAATTCACCCCTCCACTTT. Translating gives CASSPRFQGRNSPLHF.

This chain joins TRBV30 and TRBJ2-6; no clear D gene. V shed 3 bases and J shed 2 bases, with 5 bases lying between them. CDR1 and CDR2 from the germline V gene are GTSNPN and SVGIG (reference sequence). This CDR3 has 13 residues. CDR3 loop: CAWRIAGANVLTF. Written as DNA, the CDR3 is TGTGCCTGGAGGATAGCTGGGGCCAACGTCCTGACTTTC.

The V gene is TRBV7-9, the J gene TRBJ1-2, with D perhaps TRBD1 (5 bases). V shed 5 bases and J shed 4 bases, with 20 bases lying between them. This CDR3 is 16 amino acids long. CDR1 is SEHNR and CDR2 is FQNEAQ in the germline V gene (reference sequence). The CDR3 bases are TGTGCCAGCAGCCTTAGACAGCTCCCGGAGGGCTATGGCTACACCTTC. The encoded protein is CASSLRQLPEGYGYTF.

The gene calls are TRBV9 and TRBJ2-1, with 8 bases that match TRBD2. Trimming at V came to 3 bases and at J to 5 bases, leaving 7 bases not matched to a gene. Germline assignment: CDR1 SGDLS and CDR2 YYNGEE. The CDR3 has 15 residues. CDR3 protein: CASSAEAGANNEQFF. The CDR3 DNA is TGTGCCAGCAGCGCGGAAGCGGGAGCGAACAATGAGCAGTTCTTC.

The rearrangement uses TRBV28 and TRBJ2-3; 9 bases are a match to TRBD2. The germline V gene has CDR1 MDHEN and CDR2 SYDVKM. V gave up 3 bases and J gave up 3 bases; unmatched junction bases: 1. This CDR3 has 14 residues. CDR3 coding DNA: TGTGCCAGCAGTTTCAGCGGGAGGACAGATACGCAGTATTTT. Amino acids: CASSFSGRTDTQYF.

The sample holds many counts of this clone. This chain connects TRBV4-3 to TRBJ1-2, with unresolved D. There are 15 residues in the CDR3. Trimming stripped 0 bases from V and 3 bases from J, with 11 bases between. CDR1 and CDR2 (germline): LGHNA, YSLEER. CDR3 nucleotides: TGCGCCAGCAGCCAAGACCCCCCCGGGGACTATGGCTACACCTTC. Amino acids: CASSQDPPGDYGYTF.

The genes are TRBV7-8 and TRBJ1-3; TRBD1 might be the D (6 bases). V dropped 7 bases and J dropped 0 bases, with 19 bases sitting between them. The germline V gene has CDR1 SGHVS and CDR2 FQNEAQ. The length of the CDR3 is 17 residues. Here the CDR3 reads CASTPHARGVSGNTIYF. CDR3 DNA: TGTGCCAGCACCCCCCATGCCAGGGGCGTCTCTGGAAACACCATATATTTT.

J is TRBJ1-4 and V is TRBV5-1; tentative D call: TRBD1 (5 bases). V dropped 6 bases and J dropped 7 bases, with 22 bases sitting between them. CDR3 length: 16 residues. Germline loops: CDR1 SGHRS, CDR2 YFSETQ. CDR3 sequence: CASTPLGGEIGEKLFF. The CDR3 bases are TGCGCCAGCACCCCCCTCGGAGGGGAAATCGGTGAAAAACTGTTTTTT.

The chain carries TRBV5-4 and TRBJ1-4; D perhaps matches TRBD1 (6 bases). V was cut by 4 bases and J by 4 bases, with 14 bases left in between. The CDR3 has 15 residues. From germline, CDR1 is SGHNT and CDR2 YYREEE (reference sequence). The CDR3 bases are TGTGCCAGCAGCGCCAACAGGGCTCTTAATGAAAAACTGTTTTTT. Residues: CASSANRALNEKLFF.